The 27 T cell receptor beta chains listed next were all sequenced from one sample in a study of control samples from healthy donors and cancer patients. Clones were read by immunoSEQ multiplex PCR, and TCRdb kept only the in-frame ones, dropping some. The data hold about 130,000 clones, with less than 95% observed a single time. The specimen sequenced was blood. The receptors here all came from a young man in good health.

The DNA of the CDR3 is TGTGCCAGCAGTTACCCCCCAGAAGCGGGCGAGCAGTACTTC. Translating it yields CASSYPPEAGEQYF. The chain joins TRBV6-2 or TRBV6-3 to TRBJ2-7, with a weak D call TRBD2 (6 bases). V was trimmed by 2 bases and J by 6 bases, leaving 14 bases between them. CDR1 is MNHEY, CDR2 SVGEGT, per germline. CDR3 size: 14 residues.

The count of this clone is one. In the same sample, other DNA sequences code for this CDR3. The chain couples TRBV19 to TRBJ1-4, with 9 bases matching TRBD1. The CDR3 length is 15 residues. The J segment lost 8 bases and the V segment lost 5 bases, leaving 9 bases of the junction unmatched. Germline V gene lookup returns CDR1 LNHDA and CDR2 SQIVND (reference sequence). This CDR3 reads CASSPQGARGEKLFF. In nucleotides, the CDR3 is TGTGCCAGTAGTCCACAGGGGGCCAGGGGGGAAAAACTGTTTTTT.

The gene calls are TRBV5-1 and TRBJ1-1; a possible D gene is TRBD1 (6 bases). Per germline, CDR1 SGHRS and CDR2 YFSETQ. The CDR3 is made up of 14 amino acids. Trimming removed 4 bases at V and 1 base at J, with 11 bases between. This CDR3 reads CASSALQGNTEAFF. The CDR3 DNA is TGCGCCAGCAGCGCGCTACAGGGGAACACTGAAGCTTTCTTT.

This clone was observed once. The chain employs TRBV5-1 and TRBJ2-5; TRBD2 agrees at 7 bases. CDR3 length: 15 residues. Germline V gives CDR1 SGHRS, CDR2 YFSETQ. Trimming at V came to 4 bases and at J to 5 bases, leaving 11 bases not matched to a gene. The CDR3 protein is CASSPGHSGGETQYF. The CDR3 DNA reads TGCGCCAGCAGCCCGGGCCACTCCGGGGGGGAGACCCAGTACTTC.

The J gene is TRBJ2-1, the V gene TRBV30; TRBD2 matches 7 bases. The CDR3 is 14 residues long. Germline CDR1 is GTSNPN and CDR2 is SVGIG (reference sequence). Trimming took 4 bases from V and 3 from J; bases not matched to a gene: 6. CDR3 coding DNA: TGTGCCTGGATGGGGGGGGAAAACTACAATGAGCAGTTCTTC. Amino acids: CAWMGGENYNEQFF.

J is TRBJ2-7 and V is TRBV7-9; 8 bases map to TRBD1. Germline V CDR1 and CDR2: SEHNR, FQNEAQ (reference sequence). The V segment lost 5 bases and the J segment 2 bases; nucleotides outside the gene matches: 5. The CDR3 totals 14 residues. The CDR3 here is CASSRGQVPYEQYF. The CDR3 coding sequence is TGTGCCAGCAGCCGGGGACAGGTCCCCTACGAGCAGTACTTC.

The gene calls are TRBV4-2 and TRBJ1-2, with D possibly being TRBD1 (6 bases). The CDR3 extends over 16 amino acids. Germline CDR1 LGHNA, CDR2 YNFKEQ. Trimming shortened V by 4 bases and J by 0 bases, and 15 bases separated the two germline ends. CDR3 loop: CASSPGEGVPNYGYTF. CDR3 in DNA: TGTGCCAGCAGCCCCGGGGAGGGGGTCCCTAACTATGGCTACACCTTC.

The J gene is TRBJ2-5, the V gene TRBV5-1; 7 bases are shared with TRBD1. With V trimmed by 5 bases and J by 3 bases, 7 bases remained unmatched. The CDR3 has 14 residues. Per germline, CDR1 SGHRS and CDR2 YFSETQ. The CDR3 DNA reads TGCGCCAGCAGACGGGACAGCGGTGAAGAGACCCAGTACTTC. Its translation: CASRRDSGEETQYF. The full variable domain, completed using reference TRBV5-1 and TRBJ2-5, is KAGVTQTPRYLIKTRGQQVTLSCSPISGHRSVSWYQQTPGQGLQFLFEYFSETQRNKGNFPGRFSGRQFSNSRSEMNVSTLELGDSALYLCASRRDSGEETQYFGPGTRLLVL.

This chain uses TRBV5-6 with TRBJ1-1, with 9 bases identical to TRBD1. CDR3 length: 15 amino acids. Germline V gene sequence: CDR1 SGHDT, CDR2 YYEEEE. J gave up 5 bases and V 1 base, and 6 bases lay outside the gene matches. CDR3 coding DNA: TGTGCCAGCAGCTTGACGGGACAGGGACGAACTGAAGCTTTCTTT. Protein sequence: CASSLTGQGRTEAFF.

The rearrangement links TRBV7-8 to TRBJ2-3; no reliable D call. Germline values: CDR1 SGHVS, CDR2 FQNEAQ. The CDR3 has 15 residues. V gave up 0 bases and J gave up 0 bases, with 7 bases separating them. The CDR3 region has the DNA TGTGCCAGCAGCTTAGCGCTCGTTAGCACAGATACGCAGTATTTT. It translates to CASSLALVSTDTQYF.

This clone has a single count. The chain couples TRBV19 to TRBJ2-7; D gene ambiguous. Per germline, CDR1 LNHDA and CDR2 SQIVND (reference sequence). The V gene lost 1 base and the J gene lost 2 bases, with 15 bases spanning the gap. The CDR3 has 16 amino acids. This CDR3 reads CASSIGGENFPYEQYF. CDR3 sequence (DNA): TGTGCCAGTAGTATAGGTGGAGAAAATTTCCCCTACGAGCAGTACTTC.

CDR3 amino acids: CASSYMTGKVRGYTF. As DNA, the CDR3 is TGTGCCAGCAGTTACATGACAGGGAAGGTGCGCGGCTACACCTTC. The chain couples TRBV6-5 to TRBJ1-2, with 7 bases that match TRBD1. The CDR3 runs to 15 residues. Germline V gene sequence: CDR1 MNHEY, CDR2 SVGAGI. Trimming removed 2 bases from V and 8 bases from J; junction bases left unmatched: 11.

V is TRBV3-1 (or the pseudogene TRBV3-2) and J is TRBJ1-1, with D perhaps TRBD1 (5 bases). This CDR3 spans 14 amino acids. Deletions cut 4 bases from V and 1 base from J, with 10 bases between. CDR1 is LGHDT and CDR2 is YNNKEL in the germline V gene (reference sequence). CDR3 nucleotide sequence: TGTGCCAGCAGCCTAGGGGCGGGGAACACTGAAGCTTTCTTT. This translates into CASSLGAGNTEAFF.

This clone was found once. DNA of the CDR3: TGTGCCAGCAGCCCAGACAGGGGATCACCCCTCCACTTT. Translating gives CASSPDRGSPLHF. The chain recombines TRBV4-2 with TRBJ1-6; 8 bases agree with TRBD1. Germline V gives CDR1 LGHNA, CDR2 YNFKEQ. CDR3 length equals 13 residues. The ends lost 4 bases at V and 10 bases at J; junction bases unmatched: 3.

This sequence joins TRBV6-1 and TRBJ2-6, with TRBD1 identical over 8 bases. CDR3 length: 18 residues. In germline, CDR1 is MNHNS, CDR2 SASEGT. V was pared by 4 bases and J by 1 base, with 9 bases of the junction left unmatched. CDR3 protein: CASSGTGFGGSGANVLTF. The CDR3 DNA reads as TGTGCCAGCAGTGGGACAGGGTTCGGCGGGTCTGGGGCCAACGTCCTGACTTTC.

The DNA of the CDR3 is TGTGCCAGCAGTGAACAGGGGGCACTCTACGAGCAGTACTTC. This translates into CASSEQGALYEQYF. This chain connects TRBV2 to TRBJ2-7, with 8 bases matching TRBD1. The CDR3 is 14 residues long. The J segment lost 3 bases and the V segment lost 2 bases, leaving 3 bases of the junction unmatched. The V gene's germline CDR1 is SNHLY and CDR2 FYNNEI.

This chain connects TRBV6-5 to TRBJ2-7, with D possibly called TRBD1 or TRBD2 (5 bases each). V shed 10 bases and J shed 2 bases, with 12 bases lying between them. CDR1 MNHEY and CDR2 SVGAGI come from the germline V gene. The CDR3 loop spans 12 amino acids. CDR3 amino acids: CATSGTAYEQYF. The CDR3 DNA reads as TGTGCCACGTCAGGGACGGCCTACGAGCAGTACTTC.

The chain combines TRBV11-2 with TRBJ1-1, with a possible D match to TRBD1 (5 bases). CDR1 SGHAT and CDR2 FQNNGV come from the germline V gene. This CDR3 has 15 residues. Trimming shortened V by 10 bases and J by 1 base, and 19 bases separated the two germline ends. CDR3 sequence (DNA): TGTGCCACCGAAAAAAGGGGACCGGCGAACACTGAAGCTTTCTTT. Its protein product is CATEKRGPANTEAFF. Drawing the rest from reference TRBV11-2 and TRBJ1-1, the complete variable domain is EAGVAQSPRYKIIEKRQSVAFWCNPISGHATLYWYQQILGQGPKLLIQFQNNGVVDDSQLPKDRFSAERLKGVDSTLKIQPAKLEDSAVYLCATEKRGPANTEAFFGQGTRLTVV.

J is TRBJ2-1 and V is TRBV4-1; 10 bases line up with TRBD1. This CDR3 comprises 17 residues. The germline gives CDR1 MGHRA, CDR2 YSYEKL. V gave up 3 bases and J gave up 3 bases; unmatched junction bases: 8. CDR3 sequence reads: CASSQITGTGDYNEQFF. The CDR3 nucleotides are TGCGCCAGCAGCCAGATAACCGGGACAGGGGACTACAATGAGCAGTTCTTC.

This rearrangement joins TRBV14 to TRBJ2-5; 9 nucleotides line up with TRBD2. The trim removed 0 bases at V and 2 bases at J, leaving 7 bases unmatched. CDR3 length equals 17 residues. The germline CDR1 and CDR2 sequences are SGHDN and FVKESK. The CDR3: CASSQDISGGYQETQYF. The CDR3 coding sequence is TGTGCCAGCAGCCAAGATATAAGCGGGGGGTATCAAGAGACCCAGTACTTC.

This rearrangement joins TRBV30 to TRBJ2-3; 8 bases are a match to TRBD2. The CDR3 length is 17 residues. Trimming removed 0 bases from V and 6 bases from J; junction bases left unmatched: 14. Germline lookup yields CDR1 GTSNPN and CDR2 SVGIG (reference sequence). The CDR3 reads CAWSVSAAGGRWDTQYF. The CDR3 coding sequence is TGTGCCTGGAGTGTTTCCGCGGCGGGGGGTCGATGGGATACGCAGTATTTT.

The chain couples TRBV2 to TRBJ1-5; no firm D call. V was shortened by 3 bases and J by 9 bases, with 12 bases between the two germline ends. Germline CDR1 SNHLY, CDR2 FYNNEI. CDR3 size: 13 residues. CDR3 sequence reads: CASSDTYGGPQHF. DNA of the CDR3: TGTGCCAGCAGTGATACCTACGGAGGGCCCCAGCATTTT.

The genes are TRBV29-1 and TRBJ1-1; D is ambiguous. Per germline, CDR1 SQVTM and CDR2 ANQGSEA. The CDR3 runs to 12 residues. V was cut by 7 bases and J by 6 bases, with 15 bases left in between. CDR3 residues: CSGGLMDAEAFF. For the CDR3, the DNA is TGCAGCGGAGGGCTAATGGACGCTGAAGCTTTCTTT.

The genes are TRBV10-3 and TRBJ2-5; weak D call: TRBD2 (7 bases). CDR1 and CDR2 (germline): ENHRY, SYGVKD. This CDR3 has 16 residues. V was shortened by 2 bases and J by 5 bases, with 18 bases between the two germline ends. The CDR3: CAISELGGGGEETQYF. The DNA for the CDR3 is TGTGCCATCAGTGAGCTTGGAGGGGGGGGAGAGGAGACCCAGTACTTC.

The V and J genes are TRBV7-2 and TRBJ1-2; TRBD1 might be the D (5 bases). Germline V gene sequence: CDR1 SGHTA, CDR2 FQGNSA. Trimming cost V 5 bases and J 0 bases, with 10 bases left between them. The CDR3 contains 14 residues. This CDR3 reads CASSPGLANYGYTF. CDR3 nucleotide sequence: TGTGCCAGCAGCCCAGGGTTAGCTAACTATGGCTACACCTTC.

This clone was seen only once. The rearrangement joins TRBV7-2 to TRBJ1-1; D ambiguous. Germline V gene lookup returns CDR1 SGHTA and CDR2 FQGNSA. Between the trimmed V and J ends, which lost 3 bases and 0 bases, there was a span of 8 bases. The CDR3 has 14 amino acids. CDR3 residues: CASSLDGLNTEAFF. CDR3 sequence (DNA): TGTGCCAGCAGCTTGGACGGCTTGAACACTGAAGCTTTCTTT. The full variable domain, its missing parts supplied by reference TRBV7-2 and TRBJ1-1, is GAGVSQSPSNKVTEKGKDVELRCDPISGHTALYWYRQSLGQGLEFLIYFQGNSAPDKSGLPSDRFSAERTGGSVSTLTIQRTQQEDSAVYLCASSLDGLNTEAFFGQGTRLTVV.

The V call is TRBV13, the J call TRBJ2-3; no clear D gene. CDR1 and CDR2 (germline): PRHDT, FYEKMQ (reference sequence). Trimming removed 0 bases from V and 2 bases from J, with 12 bases in between. The CDR3 has 16 residues. The CDR3: CASSLGGMVSTDTQYF. The CDR3 DNA follows: TGTGCCAGCAGCTTAGGGGGCATGGTGTCCACAGATACGCAGTATTTT.